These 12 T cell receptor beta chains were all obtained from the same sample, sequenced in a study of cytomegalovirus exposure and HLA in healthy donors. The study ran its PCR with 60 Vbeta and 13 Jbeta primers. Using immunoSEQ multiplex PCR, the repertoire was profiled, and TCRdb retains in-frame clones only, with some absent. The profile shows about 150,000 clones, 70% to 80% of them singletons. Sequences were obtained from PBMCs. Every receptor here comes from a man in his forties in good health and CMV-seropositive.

The CDR3 sequence is CASKEGGLGEQYF. CDR3 DNA: TGTGCCAGCAAAGAAGGGGGCTTAGGCGAGCAGTACTTC. The chain employs TRBV9 and TRBJ2-5; 7 nucleotides align to TRBD1. The DNA end is more similar to TRBJ2-7, so the J call may be wrong. This CDR3 is built from 13 residues. The germline V gene encodes CDR1 SGDLS and CDR2 YYNGEE.

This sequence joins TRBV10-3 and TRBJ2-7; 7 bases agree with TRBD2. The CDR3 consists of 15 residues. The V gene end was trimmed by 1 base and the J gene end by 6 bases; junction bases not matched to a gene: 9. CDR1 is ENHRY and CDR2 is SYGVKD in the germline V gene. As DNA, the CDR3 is TGTGCCATCAGTGAGTACCTAGCGGTGCAAGGCGAGCAGTACTTC. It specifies CAISEYLAVQGEQYF.

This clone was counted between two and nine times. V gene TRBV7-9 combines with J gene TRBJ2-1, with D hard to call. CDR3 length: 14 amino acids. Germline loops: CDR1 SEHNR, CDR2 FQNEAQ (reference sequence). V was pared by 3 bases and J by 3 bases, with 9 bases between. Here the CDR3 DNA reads TGTGCCAGCAGCTTTTTCCCTATCTACAATGAGCAGTTCTTC. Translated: CASSFFPIYNEQFF.

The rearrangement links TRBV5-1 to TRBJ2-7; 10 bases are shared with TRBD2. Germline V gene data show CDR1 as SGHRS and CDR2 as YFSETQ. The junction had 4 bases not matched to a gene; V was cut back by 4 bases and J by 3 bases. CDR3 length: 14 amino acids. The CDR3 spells CASSATSGNYEQYF. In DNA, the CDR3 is TGCGCCAGCAGCGCAACTAGCGGGAACTACGAGCAGTACTTC.

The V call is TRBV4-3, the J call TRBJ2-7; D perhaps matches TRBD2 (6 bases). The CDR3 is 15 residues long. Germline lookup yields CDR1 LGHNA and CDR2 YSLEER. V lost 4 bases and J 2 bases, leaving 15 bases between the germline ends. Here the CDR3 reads CASSPRGSGPYEQYF. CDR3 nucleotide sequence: TGCGCCAGCAGCCCCCGGGGGAGCGGGCCCTACGAGCAGTACTTC.

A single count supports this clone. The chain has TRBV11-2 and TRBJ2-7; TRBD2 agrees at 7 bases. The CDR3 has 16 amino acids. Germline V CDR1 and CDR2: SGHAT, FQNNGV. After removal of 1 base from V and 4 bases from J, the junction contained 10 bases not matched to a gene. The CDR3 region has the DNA TGTGCCAGCAGCTTAGCAACGGGAGGTTTTGGATACGAGCAGTACTTC. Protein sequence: CASSLATGGFGYEQYF.

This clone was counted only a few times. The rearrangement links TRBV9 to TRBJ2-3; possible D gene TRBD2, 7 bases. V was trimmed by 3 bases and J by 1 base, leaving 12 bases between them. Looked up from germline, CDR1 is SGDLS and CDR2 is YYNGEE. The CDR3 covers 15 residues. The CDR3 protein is CASSEGGGGTDTQYF. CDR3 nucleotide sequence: TGTGCCAGCAGCGAGGGGGGAGGGGGCACAGATACGCAGTATTTT. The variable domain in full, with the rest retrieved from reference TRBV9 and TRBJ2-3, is DSGVTQTPKHLITATGQRVTLRCSPRSGDLSVYWYQQSLDQGLQFLIQYYNGEERAKGNILERFSAQQFPDLHSELNLSSLELGDSALYFCASSEGGGGTDTQYFGPGTRLTVL.

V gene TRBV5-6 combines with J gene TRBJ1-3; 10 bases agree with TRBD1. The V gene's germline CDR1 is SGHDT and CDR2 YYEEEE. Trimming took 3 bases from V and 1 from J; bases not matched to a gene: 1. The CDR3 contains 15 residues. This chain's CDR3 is CASSWDRGSGNTIYF. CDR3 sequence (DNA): TGTGCCAGCAGCTGGGACAGGGGTTCTGGAAACACCATATATTTT.

The CDR3 protein is CASKMAGTGRTGELFF. CDR3 nucleotides: TGTGCCAGCAAGATGGCCGGGACAGGACGCACCGGGGAGCTGTTTTTT. The chain has TRBV28 and TRBJ2-2; 8 nucleotides match TRBD1. Germline values: CDR1 MDHEN, CDR2 SYDVKM. The CDR3 covers 16 residues. Unmatched junction bases numbered 11, after V lost 7 bases and J lost 4 bases.

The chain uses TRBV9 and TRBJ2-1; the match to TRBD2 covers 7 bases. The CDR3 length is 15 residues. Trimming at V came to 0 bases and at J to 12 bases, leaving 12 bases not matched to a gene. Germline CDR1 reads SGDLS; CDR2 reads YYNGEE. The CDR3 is CASSVAGRVSPVQFF. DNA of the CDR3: TGTGCCAGCAGCGTAGCGGGGAGGGTTAGTCCCGTGCAGTTCTTC.

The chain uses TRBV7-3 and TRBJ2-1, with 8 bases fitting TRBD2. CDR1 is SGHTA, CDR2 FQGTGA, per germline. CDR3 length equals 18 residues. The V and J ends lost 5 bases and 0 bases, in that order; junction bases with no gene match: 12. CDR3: CASSPRGTRSTSYNEQFF. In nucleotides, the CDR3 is TGTGCCAGCAGCCCCCGCGGGACTAGATCCACCTCCTACAATGAGCAGTTCTTC.

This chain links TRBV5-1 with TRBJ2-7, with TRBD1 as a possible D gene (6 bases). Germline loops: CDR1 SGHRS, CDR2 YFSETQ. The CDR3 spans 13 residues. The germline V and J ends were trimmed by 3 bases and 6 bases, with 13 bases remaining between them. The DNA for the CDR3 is TGCGCCAGCAGCTGGGACAAAGGGGCCGAGCAGTACTTC. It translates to CASSWDKGAEQYF.